The present entry profiles one T cell receptor beta chain with its context. Its antigen remains unidentified. Via MiXCR, TCRdb re-called the 5' RACE reads, giving one row per CDR3 protein. The table includes 8,000 or so distinct CDR3 sequences, 68% detected once. From germline, CDR1 is SGHVS and CDR2 FNYEAQ. The CDR3 runs 12 residues. V dropped 2 bases and J dropped 4 bases, with 5 bases sitting between them. Study findings and constraints: Whole repertoires were not studied in the larger cohort, only one V-J beta rearrangement.

This receptor was taken from a female donor with breast cancer. The rearrangement joins TRBV7-6 to TRBJ2-5; D call uncertain. What was sequenced was tumor-infiltrating naive CD4+ T cells sorted from the breast tumor. Subset reported: naive CD4+ T cells, CD4+CD45RA+CD25-. Here the CDR3 reads CASSLYSETQYF. The CDR3 DNA reads TGTGCCAGCAGCTTATATTCAGAGACCCAGTACTTC.